This TCR beta chain was captured by sequencing in a study of blood T cells in healthy people across ages. Study outcomes and limitations: Long-lived donors carried more naive CD4+ cells and greater diversity than aged donors. With unsorted PBMCs, a conclusive comparison of naive versus antigen-experienced cells was not possible. One million T cells yielded diversity estimates that were considered underestimates.

With respect to this clonotype: Its specificity is not known.

CDR3 length: 17 amino acids. V shed 4 bases and J shed 7 bases, with 24 bases lying between them. Germline V lookup: CDR1 SGHDT, CDR2 YYEEEE. Every participating donor contributed roughly 9.6 milliliters of peripheral blood through a draw. Through a sample-barcoded 5' primer and a J-beta primer mix, a second PCR was run for about 6 to 12 cycles. Using its own MiXCR run on the 5' RACE reads, TCRdb lists one record per CDR3 protein. The sample includes around 850,000 distinct CDR3 sequences, 30% to 45% of them seen just once. This sequence originates from a man younger than 30 in good health. Sequenced: blood. This rearrangement joins TRBV5-6 to TRBJ2-1; D may be TRBD2 (5 bases). The CDR3 here is CASSRQRARGTGNEQFF. The CDR3 DNA reads as TGTGCCAGCAGCCGGCAGAGGGCTCGCGGCACTGGTAATGAGCAGTTCTTC.